This T cell receptor (beta chain) was profiled in a study of blood T cell repertoires in COVID-19. Overall study context: Sites across the United States, Italy and Spain contributed samples from acute and convalescent COVID-19. The cDNA or gDNA used as material had been derived from T cells, B-cell-depleted T cells, or PBMCs.

The CDR3 covers 15 residues. V lost 3 bases, J lost 1 base, and 2 bases stayed unmatched. Germline V gene data show CDR1 as SGDLS and CDR2 as YYNGEE. In the authors' workflow: Amplifying reference gene primers gave estimates of nucleated cell counts. Sequencing used immunoSEQ multiplex PCR; TCRdb keeps in-frame clones, though not all of them. Clone size and the V and J calls come from that table; the DNA yielded D and trimming. This table holds under 200,000 clones, 80% to 90% found once. This receptor was taken from a woman aged 55-69 years who had recovered from COVID-19. V usage is TRBV9 and J usage is TRBJ2-5; 11 nucleotides agree with TRBD2. Material: peripheral blood. CDR3: CASSATSGTQETQYF. Written as DNA, the CDR3 is TGTGCCAGCAGCGCGACTAGCGGGACCCAAGAGACCCAGTACTTC.